The sequence of this TCR beta chain was determined in a study of T cell changes during pregnancy in multiple sclerosis. Looked up from germline, CDR1 is SGHTA and CDR2 is FQGTGA. V lost 2 bases, J lost 2 bases, and 11 bases lay in between. The CDR3 is 15 amino acids. TCRdb's copy holds only in-frame clones and misses some; the assay was immunoSEQ multiplex PCR. The data hold 84,000 or so clones, with 94% observed a single time. Source: peripheral blood, taken in the third trimester of pregnancy. This receptor was obtained from a female donor with multiple sclerosis, enrolled in a pregnancy study. The chain carries TRBV7-3 and TRBJ2-3, with a weak D call TRBD2 (5 bases). The CDR3 DNA sequence: TGTGCCAGCAGCTTAGTCCCCGGGGACACAGATACGCAGTATTTT. This encodes CASSLVPGDTDTQYF.